The clone carrying this TCR beta chain was seen more than once but under ten times. Its antigen is not known. Mismatch with germline at one junction end may stem from a read error. Treatment reported: randomized to nivolumab then ipilimumab (arm A) or the reverse (arm B). The protocol was immunoSEQ multiplex PCR, while the TCRdb copy is restricted to in-frame clones and leaves out a portion. The sample includes approximately 2,400 clones, less than 20% of them seen just once. This entry is derived from a study of sequential checkpoint blockade in melanoma. Overall study context: First-line arms were nivolumab then ipilimumab, or the reverse, randomized 1:1. TCRβ was sequenced from DNA of 91 pretreatment tumors.

Study-wide findings and caveats: T-cell fraction and clonality followed PD-L1 and CD8+ counts, not mutational load.

From germline, CDR1 is MNHGY and CDR2 SAAAGT. This CDR3 spans 14 amino acids. The sequence came from a human donor with melanoma. This chain connects TRBV6-8 to TRBJ2-3; unclear D gene. The sequencing used tumor tissue (inferred from file names), collected from a patient given nivolumab and ipilimumab in sequence. The CDR3: CASSDSPLSDTQYF. The DNA for the CDR3 is TGTGCCAGCAGTGACTCACCACTATCAGATACGCAGTATTTT.